The 5 T cell receptor beta chains in this list originate from one sample, sequenced in a study of vaccination and CD4 T cells after COVID-19. Treatment given: roughly nine-day PBMC culture with coronavirus spike peptide pools or control peptides (ViraFEST assay). What these receptors recognize is not known. The study sequenced cultured CD4+ T cell DNA using the Oncomine TCR Beta short-read assay. TCRdb reprocessed the PCR reads via MiXCR and lists one record per CDR3 protein. The repertoire has some 13,000 distinct CDR3 sequences, around three fifths of them found once; the top ten carry roughly 19%. Sequencing was done on a sample of CD4+ T cells from blood, cultured in vitro. The receptors come from a human donor who had recovered from COVID-19.

The gene calls are TRBV27 and TRBJ1-6; D call uncertain. Germline V gene lookup returns CDR1 MNHEY and CDR2 SMNVEV (reference sequence). V lost 3 bases and J lost 5, with 11 bases in between. CDR3 length: 15 residues. CDR3: CASSLEAGDNSPLHF. The CDR3 DNA reads as TGTGCCAGCAGTTTGGAGGCAGGAGATAATTCACCCCTCCACTTT.

This chain joins TRBV7-9 and TRBJ2-3, with TRBD1 identical over 9 bases. Germline CDR1 and CDR2: SEHNR and FQNEAQ (reference sequence). The CDR3 contains 16 residues. Germline trimming cut 4 bases from V and 3 bases from J; bases unmatched to any gene: 8. Here the CDR3 DNA reads TGTGCCAGCAGCTACGCCGGGACAGGGAAGACAGATACGCAGTATTTT. It encodes CASSYAGTGKTDTQYF.

V usage is TRBV24-1 and J usage is TRBJ2-1, with a weak D call TRBD2 (5 bases). The CDR3 is 15 residues long. The germline gives CDR1 KGHDR, CDR2 SFDVKD. V gave up 4 bases and J gave up 6 bases, with 15 bases separating them. The CDR3 DNA sequence: TGTGCCACCAGTGAAGCTAGCCGGTTCTTCAATGAGCAGTTCTTC. Amino acids: CATSEASRFFNEQFF.

In its sample, this clonotype was seen a few times. V gene TRBV24-1 combines with J gene TRBJ2-5, with TRBD2 matching over 13 bases. Germline V CDR1 and CDR2: KGHDR, SFDVKD. Losses at the gene ends were 5 bases for V and 3 bases for J; bases not matched to a gene: 2. This CDR3 has 15 residues. The CDR3 here is CATSGGLAGEETQYF. CDR3 coding DNA: TGTGCCACCAGTGGTGGACTAGCGGGAGAAGAGACCCAGTACTTC.

This clonotype turned up a few times. The CDR3 is CASTWDRGRYSNQPQHF. CDR3 nucleotide sequence: TGTGCCAGCACGTGGGACAGGGGCCGATATAGCAATCAGCCCCAGCATTTT. J is TRBJ1-5 and V is TRBV28, with 10 bases aligning to TRBD1. V lost 7 bases, J lost 0 bases, and 9 bases stayed unmatched. The CDR3 consists of 17 residues. Germline V gene lookup returns CDR1 MDHEN and CDR2 SYDVKM.